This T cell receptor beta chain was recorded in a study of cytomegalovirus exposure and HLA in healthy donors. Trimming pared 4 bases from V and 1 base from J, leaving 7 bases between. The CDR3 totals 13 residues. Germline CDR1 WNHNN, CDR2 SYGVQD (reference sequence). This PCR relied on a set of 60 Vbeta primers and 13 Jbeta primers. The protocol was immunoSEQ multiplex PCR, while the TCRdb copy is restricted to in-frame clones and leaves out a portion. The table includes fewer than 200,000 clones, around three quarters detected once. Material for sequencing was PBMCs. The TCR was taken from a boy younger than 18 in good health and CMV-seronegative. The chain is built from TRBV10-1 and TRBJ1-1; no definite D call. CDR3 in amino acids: CASSVGGNTEAFF. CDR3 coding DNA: TGCGCCAGCAGTGTCGGAGGGAACACTGAAGCTTTCTTT.